The 27 T cell receptor beta chains in this list originate from one sample, sequenced in a study of lymphopenia after photon versus proton radiotherapy. Using immunoSEQ multiplex PCR, the repertoire was profiled, and TCRdb retains in-frame clones only, with some absent. The table records about 33,000 clones, roughly nine tenths of them present only once. This material consisted of peripheral blood, taken from a patient treated with photon-based radiotherapy. These receptor sequences come from a woman between 45 and 60 years old with pancreatic cancer.

The count of this clone is one. The rearrangement joins TRBV5-1 to TRBJ2-7; D may be TRBD2 (6 bases). With 1 base removed from V and 6 bases from J, the gap between germline ends came to 14 bases. CDR1 SGHRS and CDR2 YFSETQ come from the germline V gene. The CDR3 contains 14 residues. In DNA, the CDR3 is TGCGCCAGCAGCTTGCCGGGAGAAGGTCTCGAGCAGTACTTC. This codes for CASSLPGEGLEQYF.

V usage is TRBV11-2 and J usage is TRBJ2-5, with a possible D match to TRBD2 (6 bases). The CDR3 is made up of 14 amino acids. Germline CDR1 SGHAT, CDR2 FQNNGV. The germline V and J ends were trimmed by 1 base and 4 bases, with 10 bases remaining between them. CDR3 loop: CASSLGASAETQYF. DNA for the CDR3: TGTGCCAGCAGCTTAGGGGCTAGCGCAGAGACCCAGTACTTC.

The rearrangement uses TRBV6-1 and TRBJ1-1; tentatively, D is TRBD1 (6 bases). Germline CDR1 MNHNS, CDR2 SASEGT. The V and J ends lost 7 bases and 1 base respectively, with 16 bases between them. CDR3 size: 15 residues. The DNA of the CDR3 is TGTGCCAGCACGAGGCAGGGGACGGGGAACACTGAAGCTTTCTTT. Its protein is CASTRQGTGNTEAFF.

The chain has TRBV11-1 and TRBJ2-1; no clear D gene. Germline V gives CDR1 SGHAT, CDR2 FQDESV (reference sequence). The CDR3 spans 15 residues. The V and J ends lost 0 bases and 0 bases respectively, with 6 bases between them. CDR3 DNA sequence: TGTGCCAGCAGCTTAGCACTTAGCTCCTACAATGAGCAGTTCTTC. Translation: CASSLALSSYNEQFF. Full variable domain (remainder filled in from reference TRBV11-1 and TRBJ2-1): EAEVAQSPRYKITEKSQAVAFWCDPISGHATLYWYRQILGQGPELLVQFQDESVVDDSQLPKDRFSAERLKGVDSTLKIQPAELGDSAMYLCASSLALSSYNEQFFGPGTRLTVL.

V usage is TRBV9 and J usage is TRBJ2-7; the match to TRBD2 covers 8 bases. Germline trimming cut 0 bases from V and 0 bases from J; bases unmatched to any gene: 2. CDR1 and CDR2 from the germline V gene are SGDLS and YYNGEE. This CDR3 has 15 residues. In nucleotides, the CDR3 is TGTGCCAGCAGCGTAGGTAGCGGGACCTCCTACGAGCAGTACTTC. As protein: CASSVGSGTSYEQYF.

J is TRBJ1-1 and V is TRBV7-3; a weak D match, TRBD1 (5 bases). The V gene's germline CDR1 is SGHTA and CDR2 FQGTGA. V was shortened by 2 bases and J by 8 bases, with 12 bases between the two germline ends. There are 13 residues in the CDR3. CDR3 region: CASSLFLGAEAFF. The CDR3 DNA follows: TGTGCCAGCAGCTTATTTTTAGGGGCCGAAGCTTTCTTT.

This chain joins TRBV4-3 and TRBJ2-3; 11 nucleotides align to TRBD2. With 5 bases clipped from V and 3 bases from J, the junction kept 4 bases outside the gene matches. Looked up from germline, CDR1 is LGHNA and CDR2 is YSLEER. The CDR3 is 15 amino acids. The CDR3 loop is CASSSRTSGTDTQYF. The CDR3 nucleotides read TGCGCCAGCAGCTCCCGGACTAGCGGGACAGATACGCAGTATTTT.

V and J are TRBV6-5 and TRBJ2-3; the D is unclear. Between the trimmed V and J ends, which lost 8 bases and 3 bases, there was a span of 3 bases. The germline V gene has CDR1 MNHEY and CDR2 SVGAGI. CDR3 length equals 10 residues. CDR3 protein: CASGTDTQYF. The CDR3 nucleotides are TGTGCCAGCGGGACAGATACGCAGTATTTT.

The chain employs TRBV7-2 and TRBJ2-2; D perhaps matches TRBD2 (5 bases). This CDR3 is 15 amino acids long. From germline, CDR1 is SGHTA and CDR2 FQGNSA. Trimming took off 5 bases at V and 3 bases at J, with 13 bases between the two ends. This chain's CDR3 is CASSAWGADTGELFF. In nucleotides, the CDR3 is TGTGCCAGCAGCGCGTGGGGAGCCGACACCGGGGAGCTGTTTTTT.

Only a few counts were recorded for this clone. CDR3 sequence: CASSNLGQGSANYGYTF. The CDR3 coding sequence is TGTGCCAGCAGTAACCTGGGACAGGGATCCGCAAACTATGGCTACACCTTC. The chain joins TRBV27 to TRBJ1-2, with 9 nucleotides matching TRBD1. The V gene's germline CDR1 is MNHEY and CDR2 SMNVEV (reference sequence). The CDR3 consists of 17 residues. V gave up 5 bases and J gave up 2 bases; unmatched junction bases: 12.

This chain uses TRBV13 with TRBJ1-5; D is uncertain. The V gene's germline CDR1 is PRHDT and CDR2 FYEKMQ (reference sequence). This CDR3 contains 14 residues. Trimming removed 5 bases at V and 3 bases at J, with 11 bases between. The CDR3 bases are TGTGCCAGCAGCCGTGGACTTTCCAATCAGCCCCAGCATTTT. Protein sequence: CASSRGLSNQPQHF.

CDR3 nucleotide sequence: TGTGCCAGCAGTTACAGGCTAGCGGCCTCCTACGAGCAGTACTTC. Its protein product is CASSYRLAASYEQYF. This rearrangement joins TRBV6-5 to TRBJ2-7, with 7 bases lining up with TRBD2. The CDR3 consists of 15 residues. The V segment lost 2 bases and the J segment 0 bases; nucleotides outside the gene matches: 4. Germline lookup yields CDR1 MNHEY and CDR2 SVGAGI.

The chain carries TRBV30 and TRBJ2-1; a possible D gene is TRBD2 (5 bases). CDR3 length equals 13 residues. V was pared by 7 bases and J by 8 bases, with 18 bases between. Germline V CDR1 and CDR2: GTSNPN, SVGIG (reference sequence). CDR3: CASAPVGRYEQFF. CDR3 DNA sequence: TGTGCCTCCGCTCCGGTAGGGAGATATGAGCAGTTCTTC.

This sequence joins TRBV2 and TRBJ2-5; D remains unclear. Germline V gene lookup returns CDR1 SNHLY and CDR2 FYNNEI. V gave up 1 base and J gave up 1 base, with 7 bases separating them. This CDR3 comprises 14 residues. Here the CDR3 DNA reads TGTGCCAGCAGTGAAGACATTGGCCAAGAGACCCAGTACTTC. The encoded protein is CASSEDIGQETQYF.

This clone was recorded only once. This chain links TRBV15 with TRBJ2-1; 11 bases align to TRBD2. From germline, CDR1 is LNHNV and CDR2 YYDKDF (reference sequence). This CDR3 has 15 residues. V was clipped by 1 base and J by 7 bases; unmatched bases: 3. In DNA, the CDR3 is TGTGCCACCAGCAGAGCACTAGCGGGAGTAAATGAGCAGTTCTTC. Its translation is CATSRALAGVNEQFF.

This clone is a singleton in its sample. CDR3 loop: CATSRERRDGPNYGYTF. Written as DNA, the CDR3 is TGTGCCACCAGCAGAGAGCGAAGGGACGGACCTAACTATGGCTACACCTTC. The chain uses TRBV15 and TRBJ1-2; possibly TRBD1 for D (5 bases). The germline V gene has CDR1 LNHNV and CDR2 YYDKDF (reference sequence). The CDR3 is made up of 17 amino acids. The germline V and J ends were trimmed by 0 bases and 0 bases, with 14 bases remaining between them.

The chain couples TRBV10-3 to TRBJ1-1; D not certain. Germline CDR1 reads ENHRY; CDR2 reads SYGVKD. Trimming stripped 8 bases from V and 0 bases from J, with 16 bases between. CDR3 size: 15 residues. The CDR3 region is CAIGGGGSMNTEAFF. The CDR3 coding sequence is TGTGCCATCGGTGGTGGCGGCTCCATGAACACTGAAGCTTTCTTT.

This clone was observed once. The gene calls are TRBV5-1 and TRBJ1-1; 9 bases align to TRBD1. This CDR3 is 15 amino acids long. In germline, CDR1 is SGHRS, CDR2 YFSETQ. The trim removed 0 bases at V and 8 bases at J, leaving 8 bases unmatched. The CDR3 spells CASSLDWDRVQEAFF. CDR3 DNA sequence: TGCGCCAGCAGCTTGGATTGGGACAGGGTTCAAGAAGCTTTCTTT. The variable domain in full, completed from reference TRBV5-1 and TRBJ1-1, reads KAGVTQTPRYLIKTRGQQVTLSCSPISGHRSVSWYQQTPGQGLQFLFEYFSETQRNKGNFPGRFSGRQFSNSRSEMNVSTLELGDSALYLCASSLDWDRVQEAFFGQGTRLTVV.

The genes are TRBV10-2 and TRBJ2-7, with TRBD2 matching 11 bases. The length of the CDR3 is 20 residues. CDR1 is WSHSY and CDR2 is SAAADI in the germline V gene. The trim removed 4 bases at V and 2 bases at J, leaving 19 bases unmatched. This CDR3 reads CASSARGGGILAGVTYEQYF. Written as DNA, the CDR3 is TGCGCCAGCAGTGCCAGAGGGGGAGGTATACTAGCGGGAGTGACCTACGAGCAGTACTTC.

This sequence joins TRBV19 and TRBJ2-7; D is unclear. The CDR3 extends over 15 amino acids. Germline CDR1 reads LNHDA; CDR2 reads SQIVND (reference sequence). Trimming left V 1 base short and J 5 bases short, with 15 bases between. The CDR3 bases are TGTGCCAGTAGTATAGGACGGAACCCTCGGGACGAGCAGTACTTC. It translates to CASSIGRNPRDEQYF.

V gene TRBV28 combines with J gene TRBJ2-7, with 12 bases identical to TRBD1. Germline CDR1 is MDHEN and CDR2 is SYDVKM. The CDR3 loop spans 15 amino acids. The J segment lost 5 bases and the V segment lost 2 bases, leaving 4 bases of the junction unmatched. CDR3 loop: CASSLPGTGGNEQYF. The CDR3 DNA sequence: TGTGCCAGCAGTTTACCCGGGACAGGGGGCAACGAGCAGTACTTC.

The chain joins TRBV18 to TRBJ2-1; weak D call: TRBD2 (6 bases). Trimming took 8 bases from V and 8 from J, leaving 22 bases between them. The CDR3 has 15 residues. Looked up from germline, CDR1 is KGHSH and CDR2 is LQKENI. The CDR3: CASQGLMIGGDEQFF. The CDR3 coding sequence is TGTGCCAGCCAAGGACTAATGATTGGAGGGGATGAGCAGTTCTTC.

The chain couples TRBV11-2 to TRBJ1-1; no clear D. Germline-derived CDR1 and CDR2 are SGHAT and FQNNGV. The CDR3 is 11 amino acids. Trimming stripped 5 bases from V and 4 bases from J, with 5 bases between. CDR3 bases: TGTGCCAGCAGCCCGGGCACTGAAGCTTTCTTT. The encoded protein is CASSPGTEAFF. The complete variable domain, with remaining parts taken from reference TRBV11-2 and TRBJ1-1, reads EAGVAQSPRYKIIEKRQSVAFWCNPISGHATLYWYQQILGQGPKLLIQFQNNGVVDDSQLPKDRFSAERLKGVDSTLKIQPAKLEDSAVYLCASSPGTEAFFGQGTRLTVV.

The chain recombines TRBV7-6 with TRBJ1-5, with a tentative D call TRBD1 (6 bases). The CDR3 contains 13 residues. CDR1 SGHVS and CDR2 FNYEAQ come from the germline V gene. Trimming cost V 5 bases and J 11 bases, with 16 bases left between them. In DNA form, the CDR3 reads TGTGCCAGCAGCCCCTCCCAGGGGCTCGCCCAGCATTTT. This encodes CASSPSQGLAQHF.

The chain joins TRBV14 to TRBJ2-7; 11 bases are shared with TRBD2. Germline CDR1 reads SGHDN; CDR2 reads FVKESK. V shed 4 bases and J 5 bases; nucleotides not matched to a gene: 4. This CDR3 is 14 amino acids long. CDR3 protein: CASSPLAGGDEQYF. The CDR3 nucleotides are TGTGCCAGCAGCCCTTTAGCGGGAGGGGACGAGCAGTACTTC.

The chain combines TRBV5-1 with TRBJ2-5, with 8 positions matching TRBD2. There are 14 residues in the CDR3. The germline V gene encodes CDR1 SGHRS and CDR2 YFSETQ. The trim removed 2 bases at V and 5 bases at J, leaving 5 bases unmatched. CDR3 coding DNA: TGCGCCAGCAGCTTAGCGGGGGCGGAGGAGACCCAGTACTTC. It yields the protein CASSLAGAEETQYF.

The chain carries TRBV23-1 and TRBJ2-1; possible D gene TRBD2, 5 bases. TRBV23-1 is labeled an ORF, and its function is uncertain. With 4 bases removed from V and 5 bases from J, the gap between germline ends came to 18 bases. The CDR3 is made up of 16 amino acids. This CDR3 reads CASSPTDSFLNNEQFF. The CDR3 DNA reads TGCGCCAGCAGTCCCACGGACTCGTTTCTAAACAATGAGCAGTTCTTC.